Listed here are 11 T cell receptor beta chains from one sample, sequenced in a study of vaccination effects on CD4 cells after COVID-19. For these receptors, no antigen is known. The authors isolated CD4+ T cells after around nine days of culture. Either the BNT162b2 or mRNA-1273 vaccine was given to participants in two doses. Assay: immunoSEQ multiplex PCR; the TCRdb copy retains only in-frame clones and omits some. The sample contains 40,000 or so clones, more than 65% of which appear only once. Source: CD4+ T cells from PBMCs cultured without peptide, taken after COVID-19 vaccination. These receptors were taken from a human donor who received a COVID-19 vaccine.

V is TRBV25-1 and J is TRBJ1-2; D gene uncertain. This CDR3 has 13 amino acids. The germline V and J ends were trimmed by 5 bases and 7 bases, with 14 bases remaining between them. Per the germline V gene, CDR1 is MGHDK and CDR2 is SYGVNS. CDR3 amino acids: CASSFHSVPGYTF. The DNA for the CDR3 is TGTGCCAGCAGTTTCCACAGCGTACCTGGCTACACCTTC.

V and J are TRBV30 and TRBJ2-3; TRBD1 matches at 10 bases. This CDR3 contains 14 residues. Germline loops: CDR1 GTSNPN, CDR2 SVGIG (reference sequence). V gave up 4 bases and J gave up 6 bases; unmatched junction bases: 7. CDR3 residues: CAWNRQGAADTQYF. CDR3 DNA sequence: TGTGCCTGGAACAGACAGGGGGCGGCGGATACGCAGTATTTT.

J is TRBJ2-7 and V is TRBV6-5, with D perhaps TRBD1 (6 bases). The V end lost 6 bases, the J end lost 1 base, and 13 bases lay between the germline ends. This CDR3 has 14 amino acids. From germline, CDR1 is MNHEY and CDR2 SVGAGI. CDR3 region: CASRSRDTSYEQYF. For the CDR3, the DNA is TGTGCCAGCAGATCCCGGGACACGTCCTACGAGCAGTACTTC.

V is TRBV29-1 and J is TRBJ2-1; 10 bases agree with TRBD1. V was pared by 2 bases and J by 3 bases, with 4 bases of the junction left unmatched. This CDR3 has 15 residues. Germline V CDR1 and CDR2: SQVTM, ANQGSEA. This CDR3 is CSVETGTGVYNEQFF. The CDR3 DNA reads TGCAGCGTTGAAACTGGGACAGGGGTCTACAATGAGCAGTTCTTC.

In nucleotides, the CDR3 is TGTGCCAGCAGCCCACATAGCGGGAAGCCCTACGAGCAGTACTTC. It yields the protein CASSPHSGKPYEQYF. This rearrangement joins TRBV4-2 to TRBJ2-7; TRBD2 matches 8 bases. CDR1 is LGHNA and CDR2 is YNFKEQ in the germline V gene. J lost 2 bases, V lost 4 bases, and 7 bases had no gene match. The CDR3 loop spans 15 amino acids.

This clone was counted between two and nine times. This sequence joins TRBV18 and TRBJ1-4; D gene uncertain. The CDR3 contains 16 residues. V shed 3 bases and J shed 6 bases, with 17 bases lying between them. Germline V gene data show CDR1 as KGHSH and CDR2 as LQKENI. The CDR3 bases are TGTGCCAGCTCACCGTCGTCTCCAGGTTTGGATGAAAAACTGTTTTTT. Translated: CASSPSSPGLDEKLFF.

The rearrangement joins TRBV5-8 to TRBJ1-1; D uncertain. Looked up from germline, CDR1 is SGHTS and CDR2 is YDEGEE. V was shortened by 8 bases and J by 1 base, with 12 bases between the two germline ends. The CDR3 extends over 13 amino acids. The CDR3 reads CARQGPENTEAFF. DNA of the CDR3: TGTGCCAGGCAAGGACCGGAGAACACTGAAGCTTTCTTT.

This clone was detected a few times. The CDR3 loop is CASRSGGAHNEQFF. The CDR3 region has the DNA TGCGCCAGCAGGAGCGGGGGGGCCCACAATGAGCAGTTCTTC. This sequence joins TRBV5-1 and TRBJ2-1, with TRBD2 identical over 10 bases. J lost 5 bases, V lost 5 bases, and 4 bases had no gene match. Germline V CDR1 and CDR2: SGHRS, YFSETQ. This CDR3 spans 14 amino acids.

The chain couples TRBV7-9 to TRBJ2-5, with no clear D. The V gene's germline CDR1 is SEHNR and CDR2 FQNEAQ (reference sequence). The CDR3 contains 16 residues. Deletions cut 5 bases from V and 4 bases from J, with 20 bases between. Written as DNA, the CDR3 is TGTGCCAGCAGCCCCCCTTGGCGGAGAGAACGAGAGACCCAGTACTTC. Protein sequence: CASSPPWRRERETQYF.

The CDR3 is CSVGDSQPQHF. CDR3 bases: TGCAGCGTCGGTGACAGCCAGCCCCAGCATTTT. The V call is TRBV29-1, the J call TRBJ1-5, with D maybe TRBD1 (5 bases). V lost 6 bases and J lost 7, with 10 bases in between. Germline-derived CDR1 and CDR2 are SQVTM and ANQGSEA. The CDR3 is 11 residues long. Looking up the rest from reference TRBV29-1 and TRBJ1-5 gives the full variable domain: SAVISQKPSRDICQRGTSLTIQCQVDSQVTMMFWYRQQPGQSLTLIATANQGSEATYESGFVIDKFPISRPNLTFSTLTVSNMSPEDSSIYLCSVGDSQPQHFGDGTRLSIL.

The chain employs TRBV12-5 and TRBJ1-1; no clear D. CDR3 length: 12 residues. V was pared by 10 bases and J by 1 base, with 10 bases between. CDR1 and CDR2 (germline): LGHNT, FRNRAP. The CDR3 DNA follows: TGTGCTAAGTCGCGGCGGAACACTGAAGCTTTCTTT. Translating it yields CAKSRRNTEAFF.